This entry features one T cell receptor beta chain sequence. Its antigen remains unidentified. The entry originates in a study of T cells after posttransplantation cyclophosphamide. Profiled with immunoSEQ multiplex PCR; TCRdb holds only in-frame clones, not every one. This sample has roughly 8,100 clones, each found more than once. Busulfan-fludarabine conditioning, marrow transplant, and cyclophosphamide on days +3 and +4 were administered. V was pared by 6 bases and J by 8 bases, with 8 bases of the junction left unmatched. Looked up from germline, CDR1 is SQVTM and CDR2 is ANQGSEA. The CDR3 totals 12 residues. Findings of the study overall: Donor CD8+ memory clones often dominated recipient blood repertoires at later times.

The specimen was PBMCs, collected nearly 95 days after allogeneic stem cell transplant with posttransplant cyclophosphamide. The origin of this receptor is a female patient in her 60s who received an allogeneic stem cell transplant from an unrelated donor, was CMV-positive, and had acute GVHD only. Among the T cells, some may be from the graft donor. The chain uses TRBV29-1 and TRBJ2-5; 8 nucleotides agree with TRBD2. The CDR3 here is CSVTGGPGTQYF. CDR3 nucleotide sequence: TGCAGCGTAACGGGGGGGCCTGGCACCCAGTACTTC.